The clone carrying this T cell receptor beta chain was detected only once. The target antigen is unknown. The data belong to a study of vaccination effects on CD4 cells after COVID-19. Across the study: Either the BNT162b2 or mRNA-1273 vaccine was given to participants in two doses.

The V segment lost 3 bases and the J segment 1 base; nucleotides outside the gene matches: 8. The CDR3 extends over 16 amino acids. From germline, CDR1 is DFQATT and CDR2 SNEGSKA (reference sequence). Peptide-pool stimulation followed by sequencing identified expanded antigen-specific CD4+ clonotypes in the ViraFEST assay. With approximately 9 days of culture completed, CD4+ T cells were isolated. The study found no prior SARS-CoV-2 infection in the vaccine recipients, who tested negative for nucleocapsid antibodies. Cultures of some 1.8 million PBMC per well contained 10 IU/ml IL-2 plus 10 ug/ml peptides. Half the medium was replaced with IL-2 medium on days 3 and 7. Some clones are missing from TCRdb's copy, which holds only in-frame ones; the method was immunoSEQ multiplex PCR. The table lists fewer than 70,000 clones, 80% of them singletons.

Source: CD4+ T cells from PBMCs cultured with SARS-CoV-2 spike peptides, taken before COVID-19 vaccination. The chain combines TRBV20-1 with TRBJ2-3, with 9 bases aligning to TRBD2. The receptor comes from a human donor who received a COVID-19 vaccine. CDR3 amino acids: CSASPLLAGRTDTQYF. The CDR3 nucleotides read TGCAGTGCTAGTCCCCTGCTAGCGGGGCGCACAGATACGCAGTATTTT.